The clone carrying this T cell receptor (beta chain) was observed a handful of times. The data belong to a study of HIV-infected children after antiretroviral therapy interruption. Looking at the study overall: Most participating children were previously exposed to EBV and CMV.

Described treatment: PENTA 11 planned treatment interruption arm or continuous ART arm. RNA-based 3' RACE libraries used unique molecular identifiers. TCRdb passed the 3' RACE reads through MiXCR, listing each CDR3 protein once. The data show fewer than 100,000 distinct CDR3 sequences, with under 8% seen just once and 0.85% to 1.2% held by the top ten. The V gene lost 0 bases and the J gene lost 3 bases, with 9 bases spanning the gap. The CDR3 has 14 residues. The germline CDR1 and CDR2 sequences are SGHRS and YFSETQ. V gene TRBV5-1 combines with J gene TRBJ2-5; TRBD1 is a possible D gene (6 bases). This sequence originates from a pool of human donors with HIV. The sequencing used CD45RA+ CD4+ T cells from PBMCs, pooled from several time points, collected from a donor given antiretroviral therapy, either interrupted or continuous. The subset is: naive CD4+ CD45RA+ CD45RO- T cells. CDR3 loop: CASSLGGDKETQYF. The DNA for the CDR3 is TGCGCCAGCAGCTTGGGAGGGGACAAAGAGACCCAGTACTTC.